This TCR beta chain emerged from a study of cytomegalovirus exposure and HLA in healthy donors. Trimming at V came to 7 bases and at J to 1 base, leaving 5 bases not matched to a gene. The length of the CDR3 is 14 residues. In germline, CDR1 is SNHLY, CDR2 FYNNEI. Each of the donors was a healthy bone marrow donor. The PCR made use of 60 Vbeta and 13 Jbeta primers. Clones were sequenced by immunoSEQ multiplex PCR, and TCRdb holds only the in-frame ones, with some missing. The sample gives about 200,000 clones, approximately 86% of which show up once; about 1.7% is in the top ten. The genes are TRBV2 and TRBJ2-5; TRBD1 matches at 8 bases. The sequenced sample consisted of PBMCs. The sequence was obtained from a woman aged 18 to 35 in good health and CMV-seronegative. CDR3 in DNA: TGTGCCAGCACCCCAGGACAGGGCCAAGAGACCCAGTACTTC. It encodes CASTPGQGQETQYF.